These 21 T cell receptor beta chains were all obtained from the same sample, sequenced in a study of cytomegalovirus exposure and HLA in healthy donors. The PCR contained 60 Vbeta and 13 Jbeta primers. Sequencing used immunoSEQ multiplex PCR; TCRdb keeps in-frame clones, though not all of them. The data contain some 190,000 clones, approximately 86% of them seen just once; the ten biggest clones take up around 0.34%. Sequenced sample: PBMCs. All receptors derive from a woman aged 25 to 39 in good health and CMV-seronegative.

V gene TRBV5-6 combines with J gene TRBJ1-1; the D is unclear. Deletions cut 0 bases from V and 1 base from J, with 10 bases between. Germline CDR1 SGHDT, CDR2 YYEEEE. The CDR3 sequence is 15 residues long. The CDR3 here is CASSLVRAENTEAFF. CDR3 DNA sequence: TGTGCCAGCAGCTTGGTGAGGGCGGAGAACACTGAAGCTTTCTTT.

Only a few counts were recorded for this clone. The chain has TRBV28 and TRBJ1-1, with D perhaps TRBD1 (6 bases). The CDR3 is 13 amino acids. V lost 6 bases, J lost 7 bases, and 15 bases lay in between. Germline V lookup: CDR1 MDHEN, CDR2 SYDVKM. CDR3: CASSSQGTGEAFF. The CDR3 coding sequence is TGTGCCAGCAGCTCCCAGGGGACGGGTGAAGCTTTCTTT.

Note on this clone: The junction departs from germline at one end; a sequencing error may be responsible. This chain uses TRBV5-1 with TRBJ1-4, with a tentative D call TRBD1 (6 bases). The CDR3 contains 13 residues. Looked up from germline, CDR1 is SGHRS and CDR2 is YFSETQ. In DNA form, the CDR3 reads TGCGCCAGCAGCTTGGGAGACACCCCCGAGGGGGTTTTT. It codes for CASSLGDTPEGVF.

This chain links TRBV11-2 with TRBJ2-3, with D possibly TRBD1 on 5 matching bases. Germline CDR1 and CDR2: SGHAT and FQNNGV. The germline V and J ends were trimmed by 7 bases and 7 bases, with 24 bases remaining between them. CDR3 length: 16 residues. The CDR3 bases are TGTGCCAGCACCACGAGCAGGGCGCTCATGAAGAATACGCAGTATTTT. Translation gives CASTTSRALMKNTQYF.

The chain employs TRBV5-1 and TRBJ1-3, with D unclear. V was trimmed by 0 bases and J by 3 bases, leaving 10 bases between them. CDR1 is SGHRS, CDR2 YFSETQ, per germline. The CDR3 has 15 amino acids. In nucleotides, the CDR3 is TGCGCCAGCAGCTTGGGCACGGGAGATGGAAACACCATATATTTT. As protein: CASSLGTGDGNTIYF.

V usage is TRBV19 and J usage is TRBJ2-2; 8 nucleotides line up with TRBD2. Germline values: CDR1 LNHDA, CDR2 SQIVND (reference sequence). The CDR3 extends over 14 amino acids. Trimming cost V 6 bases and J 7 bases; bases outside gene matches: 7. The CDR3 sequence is CASSPSGGIGELFF. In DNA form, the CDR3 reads TGTGCCAGTAGCCCCTCGGGGGGGATCGGGGAGCTGTTTTTT.

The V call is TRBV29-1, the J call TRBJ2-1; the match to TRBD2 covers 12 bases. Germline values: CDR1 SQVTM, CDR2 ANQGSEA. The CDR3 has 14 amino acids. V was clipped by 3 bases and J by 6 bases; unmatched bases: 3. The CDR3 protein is CSVETSGRRNEQFF. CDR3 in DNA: TGCAGCGTTGAGACTAGCGGGAGACGCAATGAGCAGTTCTTC.

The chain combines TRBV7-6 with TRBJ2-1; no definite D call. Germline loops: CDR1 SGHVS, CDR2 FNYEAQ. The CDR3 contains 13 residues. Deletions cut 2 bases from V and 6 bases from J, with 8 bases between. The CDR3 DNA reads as TGTGCCAGCAGCTTAATGCACGGCAATGAGCAGTTCTTC. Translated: CASSLMHGNEQFF. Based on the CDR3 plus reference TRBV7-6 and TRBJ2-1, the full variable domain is GAGVSQSPRYKVTKRGQDVALRCDPISGHVSLYWYRQALGQGPEFLTYFNYEAQQDKSGLPNDRFSAERPEGSISTLTIQRTEQRDSAMYRCASSLMHGNEQFFGPGTRLTVL.

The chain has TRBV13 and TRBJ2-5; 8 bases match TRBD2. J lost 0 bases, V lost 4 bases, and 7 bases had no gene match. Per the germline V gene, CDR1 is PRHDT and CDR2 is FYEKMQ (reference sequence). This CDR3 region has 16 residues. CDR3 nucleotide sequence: TGTGCCAGCAGCTCTGGGGAGCGGGGGTACCAAGAGACCCAGTACTTC. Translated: CASSSGERGYQETQYF.

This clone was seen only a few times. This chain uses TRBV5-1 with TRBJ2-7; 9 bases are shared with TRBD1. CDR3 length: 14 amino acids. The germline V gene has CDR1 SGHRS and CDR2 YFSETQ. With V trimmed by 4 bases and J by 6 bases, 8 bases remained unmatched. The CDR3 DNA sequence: TGCGCCAGCAGCGACGGGACAGGGCTTGCCGAGCAGTACTTC. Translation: CASSDGTGLAEQYF.

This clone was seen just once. The DNA for the CDR3 is TGCGCCAGCAGCTCGGGGGTTTACAATGAGCAGTTCTTC. Amino acid sequence: CASSSGVYNEQFF. The V and J genes are TRBV5-1 and TRBJ2-1; a weak D match, TRBD2 (6 bases). Trimming stripped 3 bases from V and 4 bases from J, with 8 bases between. This CDR3 comprises 13 residues. Germline V gives CDR1 SGHRS, CDR2 YFSETQ. Complete variable domain (other parts from reference TRBV5-1 and TRBJ2-1): KAGVTQTPRYLIKTRGQQVTLSCSPISGHRSVSWYQQTPGQGLQFLFEYFSETQRNKGNFPGRFSGRQFSNSRSEMNVSTLELGDSALYLCASSSGVYNEQFFGPGTRLTVL.

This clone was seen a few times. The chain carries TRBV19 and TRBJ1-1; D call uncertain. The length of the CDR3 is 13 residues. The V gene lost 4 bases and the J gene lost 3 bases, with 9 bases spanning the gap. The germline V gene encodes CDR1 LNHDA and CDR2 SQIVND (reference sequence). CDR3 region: CASSTGRDTEAFF. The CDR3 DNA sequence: TGTGCCAGTAGTACCGGGAGGGACACTGAAGCTTTCTTT.

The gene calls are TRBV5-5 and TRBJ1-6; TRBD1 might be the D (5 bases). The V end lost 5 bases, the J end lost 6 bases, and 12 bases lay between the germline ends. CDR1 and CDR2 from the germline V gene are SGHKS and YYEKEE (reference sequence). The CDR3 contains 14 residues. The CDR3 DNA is TGTGCCAGCAGGAGAGGGGAGGGTAATTCACCCCTCCACTTT. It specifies CASRRGEGNSPLHF.

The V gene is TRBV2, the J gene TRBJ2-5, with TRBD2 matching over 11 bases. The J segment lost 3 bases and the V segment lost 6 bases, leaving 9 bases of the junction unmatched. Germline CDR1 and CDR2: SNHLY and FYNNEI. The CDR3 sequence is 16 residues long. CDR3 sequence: CASSEQLAGAKETQYF. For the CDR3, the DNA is TGTGCCAGCAGCGAGCAACTAGCGGGGGCAAAAGAGACCCAGTACTTC.

This CDR3 reads CASSQDFRQPQHF. Written as DNA, the CDR3 is TGCGCCAGCAGCCAAGATTTCCGGCAGCCCCAGCATTTT. The chain joins TRBV4-1 to TRBJ1-5; D is ambiguous. Germline CDR1 reads MGHRA; CDR2 reads YSYEKL. The CDR3 sequence is 13 residues long. Trimming stripped 0 bases from V and 7 bases from J, with 7 bases between.

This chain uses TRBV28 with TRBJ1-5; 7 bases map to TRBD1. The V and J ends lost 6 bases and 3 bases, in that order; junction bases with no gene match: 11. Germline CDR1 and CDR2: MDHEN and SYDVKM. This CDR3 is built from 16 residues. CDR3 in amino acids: CASSPLRDSLNQPQHF. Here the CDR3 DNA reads TGTGCCAGCAGCCCGTTGAGGGACAGCCTCAATCAGCCCCAGCATTTT.

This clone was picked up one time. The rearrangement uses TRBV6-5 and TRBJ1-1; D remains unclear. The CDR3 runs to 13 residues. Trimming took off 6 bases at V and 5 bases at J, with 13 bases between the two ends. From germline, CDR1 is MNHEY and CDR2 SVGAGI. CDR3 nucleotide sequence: TGTGCCAGCAGGAACCGGGGAACAACTGAAGCTTTCTTT. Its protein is CASRNRGTTEAFF.

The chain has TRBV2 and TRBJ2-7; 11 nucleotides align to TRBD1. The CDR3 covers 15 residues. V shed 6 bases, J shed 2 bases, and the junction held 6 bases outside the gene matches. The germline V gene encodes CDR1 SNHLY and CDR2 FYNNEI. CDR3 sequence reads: CASRVRTGGTYEQYF. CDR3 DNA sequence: TGTGCCAGCAGGGTCCGGACAGGGGGCACCTACGAGCAGTACTTC.

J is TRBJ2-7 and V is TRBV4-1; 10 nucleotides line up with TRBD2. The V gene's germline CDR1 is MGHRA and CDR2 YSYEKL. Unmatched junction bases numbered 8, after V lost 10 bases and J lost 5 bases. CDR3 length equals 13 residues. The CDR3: CATPTSGAHEQYF. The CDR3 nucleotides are TGCGCCACCCCAACTAGCGGGGCCCACGAGCAGTACTTC.

CDR3 DNA sequence: TGTGCCACTTCTAAACGGGGGGCGGACGACTATGGCTACACCTTC. Protein: CATSKRGADDYGYTF. The chain recombines TRBV27 with TRBJ1-2; perhaps TRBD1 as D (6 bases). The CDR3 has 15 amino acids. Germline V gene sequence: CDR1 MNHEY, CDR2 SMNVEV (reference sequence). Trimming left V 10 bases short and J 3 bases short, with 21 bases between.

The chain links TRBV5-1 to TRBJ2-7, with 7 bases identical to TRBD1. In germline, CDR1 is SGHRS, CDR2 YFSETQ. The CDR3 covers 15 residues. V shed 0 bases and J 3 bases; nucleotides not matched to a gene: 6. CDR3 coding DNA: TGCGCCAGCAGCTTGGCCCTGACAGGGATCTACGAGCAGTACTTC. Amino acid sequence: CASSLALTGIYEQYF.